Below, 10 T cell receptor beta chains from the same sample are listed, as sequenced in a study of OX40 agonist ivuxolimab in advanced cancers. Data came from immunoSEQ multiplex PCR; TCRdb stores just in-frame clones and leaves some out. The repertoire has fewer than 85,000 clones, under 95% of them found once; the top ten carry approximately 11%. The starting material was CD4+ or CD8+ T cells sorted from blood, obtained in a trial of the OX40 agonist ivuxolimab. The receptors shown here come from an adult with an advanced solid tumor such as melanoma, head and neck, liver or kidney cancer.

The CDR3 is CASSEVGDSAFDEQYF. CDR3 bases: TGCGCCAGCAGCGAAGTGGGAGACTCCGCCTTTGACGAGCAGTACTTC. V and J are TRBV4-1 and TRBJ2-7, with D perhaps matching TRBD2 (5 bases). Trimming removed 5 bases at V and 5 bases at J, with 22 bases between. The CDR3 loop spans 16 amino acids. The V gene's germline CDR1 is MGHRA and CDR2 YSYEKL.

This chain joins TRBV7-9 and TRBJ2-5; 9 bases fit TRBD1. CDR3 length equals 15 residues. Germline V lookup: CDR1 SEHNR, CDR2 FQNEAQ (reference sequence). V lost 5 bases, J lost 5 bases, and 9 bases stayed unmatched. CDR3 residues: CASSRIQGAKETQYF. The CDR3 bases are TGTGCCAGCAGCCGTATACAGGGGGCAAAGGAGACCCAGTACTTC.

This clone was picked up one time. The chain uses TRBV27 and TRBJ2-5; tentatively, D is TRBD1 (7 bases). V dropped 6 bases and J dropped 7 bases, with 21 bases sitting between them. The CDR3 contains 15 residues. Germline V gene lookup returns CDR1 MNHEY and CDR2 SMNVEV (reference sequence). This CDR3 reads CASRRGTDLLGTQYF. As DNA, the CDR3 is TGTGCCAGCAGACGCGGGACAGATCTTTTAGGGACCCAGTACTTC.

V and J are TRBV5-1 and TRBJ2-7; 9 bases are shared with TRBD1. The length of the CDR3 is 15 residues. Trimming cost V 0 bases and J 3 bases; bases outside gene matches: 4. Germline values: CDR1 SGHRS, CDR2 YFSETQ. The CDR3: CASSLAGTGYYEQYF. The CDR3 DNA reads TGCGCCAGCAGCTTGGCCGGGACAGGGTACTACGAGCAGTACTTC.

This sequence joins TRBV11-2 and TRBJ2-7; no clear D. This CDR3 is 13 amino acids long. The ends were cut back, 0 bases at V and 4 bases at J, with 7 bases in the middle. Germline CDR1 reads SGHAT; CDR2 reads FQNNGV. CDR3 loop: CASSLEVWYEQYF. The DNA of the CDR3 is TGTGCCAGCAGCTTAGAAGTTTGGTACGAGCAGTACTTC. Filled out from reference TRBV11-2 and TRBJ2-7, the complete variable domain reads EAGVAQSPRYKIIEKRQSVAFWCNPISGHATLYWYQQILGQGPKLLIQFQNNGVVDDSQLPKDRFSAERLKGVDSTLKIQPAKLEDSAVYLCASSLEVWYEQYFGPGTRLTVT.

The rearrangement uses TRBV9 and TRBJ2-2, with D possibly TRBD2 on 5 matching bases. Germline V gene data show CDR1 as SGDLS and CDR2 as YYNGEE. Deletions cut 4 bases from V and 7 bases from J, with 8 bases between. This CDR3 comprises 12 residues. CDR3 in amino acids: CASSTRGGELFF. The CDR3 DNA sequence: TGTGCCAGCAGCACACGGGGCGGGGAGCTGTTTTTT. Looking up the rest from reference TRBV9 and TRBJ2-2 gives the full variable domain: DSGVTQTPKHLITATGQRVTLRCSPRSGDLSVYWYQQSLDQGLQFLIQYYNGEERAKGNILERFSAQQFPDLHSELNLSSLELGDSALYFCASSTRGGELFFGEGSRLTVL.

The rearrangement joins TRBV5-1 to TRBJ2-2; D is ambiguous. Looked up from germline, CDR1 is SGHRS and CDR2 is YFSETQ. Trimming left V 3 bases short and J 8 bases short, with 11 bases between. The CDR3 consists of 13 residues. In nucleotides, the CDR3 is TGCGCCAGCAGCTCGCATCTCGAGGGGGAGCTGTTTTTT. Its protein product is CASSSHLEGELFF.

The rearrangement joins TRBV7-6 to TRBJ2-2; 9 bases align to TRBD1. This CDR3 has 17 amino acids. Germline CDR1 and CDR2: SGHVS and FNYEAQ. The junction had 5 bases not matched to a gene; V was cut back by 2 bases and J by 1 base. The CDR3 reads CASSLSSGQGNTGELFF. In DNA form, the CDR3 reads TGTGCCAGCAGCTTATCATCGGGACAGGGGAACACCGGGGAGCTGTTTTTT.

This chain's CDR3 is CASSERAAGANYGYTF. DNA of the CDR3: TGTGCCAGCAGTGAACGGGCGGCAGGGGCTAACTATGGCTACACCTTC. The chain combines TRBV6-1 with TRBJ1-2; TRBD1 might be the D (6 bases). CDR1 MNHNS and CDR2 SASEGT come from the germline V gene. V was cut by 2 bases and J by 0 bases, with 13 bases left in between. There are 16 residues in the CDR3.

The chain uses TRBV27 and TRBJ1-5, with TRBD1 matching over 8 bases. Germline-derived CDR1 and CDR2 are MNHEY and SMNVEV (reference sequence). The CDR3 extends over 17 amino acids. The V segment lost 3 bases and the J segment 1 base; nucleotides outside the gene matches: 8. Here the CDR3 DNA reads TGTGCCAGCAGTTTTGTGGCAGGGGGCCCCAGCAATCAGCCCCAGCATTTT. This encodes CASSFVAGGPSNQPQHF.